The rows below give T cell receptor beta chains drawn from one sample of a study of T-cell reconstitution after alpha-beta-depleted transplantation in children. A single record per CDR3 protein comes from TCRdb applying MiXCR to the PCR reads. The data show around 440,000 distinct CDR3 sequences, about 16% seen once. Sequencing was performed on PBMCs, mostly from graft donor cells, taken 360 days after TCRalphabeta/CD19-depleted stem cell transplant. The receptors here all came from a boy in the first two years of life who had a stem cell transplant for Wiskott-Aldrich syndrome, so the T cells may come from the graft donor. Both conserved end residues are part of each CDR3. The D gene is left open where the match is weak. A row's size may be missing; if present it is once, few, many or a size class.

abundance	d_gene	j_gene	v_gene	CDR3aa	CDR3nt
-	TRBD2	TRBJ2-3	TRBV29-1	CSVLSGRTDTQYF	TGCAGCGTTCTAAGCGGGAGAACAGATACGCAGTATTTT
-	-	TRBJ2-1	TRBV12-3/TRBV12-4	CASSLVGKSSYNEQFF	TGTGCCAGCAGTTTAGTAGGGAAGAGCTCCTACAATGAGCAGTTCTTC
-	TRBD1	TRBJ2-2	TRBV2	CASSEASRTGFNTGELFF	TGTGCCAGCAGTGAAGCATCCCGGACAGGTTTTAACACCGGGGAGCTGTTTTTT
few	-	TRBJ2-5	TRBV12-3/TRBV12-4	CASSLRLILETQYF	TGTGCCAGCAGTTTAAGGCTAATTTTAGAGACCCAGTACTTC
-	TRBD2	TRBJ2-1	TRBV9	CASSVVSGRASYNEQFF	TGTGCCAGCAGCGTAGTGAGCGGGAGGGCCTCGTACAATGAGCAGTTCTTC
many	TRBD2	TRBJ2-1	TRBV4-1	CASSRGTSGGNEQFF	TGCGCCAGCAGCCGAGGGACTAGCGGTGGGAATGAGCAGTTCTTC
-	-	TRBJ2-5	TRBV7-8	CASKDPASHQETQYF	TGTGCCAGCAAAGACCCCGCGAGTCACCAAGAGACCCAGTACTTC
-	TRBD2	TRBJ2-7	TRBV7-2	CASSLGGTSCHF	TGTGCCAGCAGCTTAGGAGGGACTAGTTGCCACTTC
-	TRBD2	TRBJ2-7	TRBV5-6	CASSPSPFSGRHEQYF	TGTGCCAGCAGCCCTTCCCCCTTTAGCGGGAGGCACGAGCAGTACTTC
-	-	TRBJ1-1	TRBV10-3	CAIRAGLQVGEAFF	TGTGCCATCAGGGCGGGTCTTCAGGTCGGTGAAGCTTTCTTT
-	TRBD1	TRBJ2-1	TRBV12-3/TRBV12-4	CASSDKGAVEQFF	TGTGCCAGCAGCGATAAGGGGGCGGTTGAGCAGTTCTTC
once	TRBD2	TRBJ2-7	TRBV20-1	CSAPGTRGSYEQYF	TGCAGTGCTCCCGGGACTAGGGGGTCCTACGAGCAGTACTTC
-	-	TRBJ1-1	TRBV3-1	CASSQGVGNTEAFF	TGTGCCAGCAGCCAAGGGGTTGGGAACACTGAAGCTTTCTTT
-	TRBD2	TRBJ2-1	TRBV6-2/TRBV6-3	CASSYDSGRWDEQFF	TGTGCCAGCAGTTACGATAGCGGGAGGTGGGATGAGCAGTTCTTC
-	-	TRBJ1-4	TRBV10-2	CASSSSLNEKLFF	TGCGCCAGCAGCTCAAGCCTCAATGAAAAACTGTTTTTT
-	-	TRBJ2-7	TRBV7-9	CASRAAPAYEQYF	TGTGCCAGCCGTGCCGCCCCAGCCTACGAGCAGTACTTC
-	-	TRBJ2-1	TRBV12-3/TRBV12-4	CASSPLLAQNEQFF	TGTGCCAGCAGTCCCTTACTAGCCCAGAATGAGCAGTTCTTC
few	TRBD1	TRBJ2-7	TRBV5-1	CASSMARDSLGVYEQYF	TGCGCCAGCAGCATGGCCCGGGACAGTCTTGGTGTCTACGAGCAGTACTTC
few	-	TRBJ2-7	TRBV3-1	CASSQGRTVSYEQYF	TGTGCCAGCAGCCAAGGAAGGACAGTTTCCTACGAGCAGTACTTC